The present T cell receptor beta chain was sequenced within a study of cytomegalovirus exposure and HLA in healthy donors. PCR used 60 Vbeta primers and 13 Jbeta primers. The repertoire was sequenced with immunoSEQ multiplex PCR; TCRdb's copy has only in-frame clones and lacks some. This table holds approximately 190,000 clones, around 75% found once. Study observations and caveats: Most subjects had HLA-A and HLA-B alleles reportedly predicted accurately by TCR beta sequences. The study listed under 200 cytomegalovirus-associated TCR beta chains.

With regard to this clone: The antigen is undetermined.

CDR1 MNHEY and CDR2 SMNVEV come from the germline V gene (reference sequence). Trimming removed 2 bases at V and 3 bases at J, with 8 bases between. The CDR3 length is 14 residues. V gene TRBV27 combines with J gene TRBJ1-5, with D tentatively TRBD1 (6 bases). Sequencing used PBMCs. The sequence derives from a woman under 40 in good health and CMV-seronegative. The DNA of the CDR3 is TGTGCCAGCAGTTTAGGGGGCACCAATCAGCCCCAGCATTTT. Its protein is CASSLGGTNQPQHF.